This T cell receptor beta chain was captured in a study of T cell repertoires in cytomegalovirus infection. Overall study: CMV infection plus the matching HLA type was flagged by public TCR beta signatures. Study results and caveats: Cumulated frequencies of public TCR beta families served to identify carriers of CMV plus the relevant HLA. There were HLA-C-restricted CMV-specific TCR beta clonotypes dominating the ex vivo response.

V lost 0 bases and J 3 bases, leaving 8 bases between the germline ends. The CDR3 extends over 13 amino acids. Germline V gene lookup returns CDR1 GTSNPN and CDR2 SVGIG (reference sequence). TCRdb redid the calling of the reads with MiXCR, one entry per CDR3 protein. There are about 480,000 distinct CDR3 sequences in the sample; roughly a third occur only once, and roughly a sixth lies in the top ten. Comments on this clonotype: Its target is unknown.

The chain recombines TRBV30 with TRBJ1-1, with unresolved D. The sequences come from cultured PBMCs, collected from culture after CMV antigen stimulation. The receptor comes from a human donor in good health (CMV status not recorded). Some clones in this sample may be carry-over from other donors' samples. The CDR3: CAWSVRRDTEAFF. The DNA for the CDR3 is TGTGCCTGGAGTGTACGGAGGGACACTGAAGCTTTCTTT.